A single sample is the source of the 32 T cell receptor beta chains below, sequenced in a study of blood T cells in healthy people across ages. Combining a sample-barcoded 5' primer with a J-beta primer mix, a second PCR ran for about 7 to 11 cycles. TCRdb itself ran the 5' RACE reads through MiXCR, one entry per CDR3 protein. The data contain some 930,000 distinct CDR3 sequences, 25% to 30% of them singletons. This sample also appeared in a second study, on T cells of mothers and their children.

The sequencing sample was made of blood. The origin of the receptors is a woman aged 40 to 50 in good health.

J is TRBJ1-1 and V is TRBV20-1, with D tentatively TRBD1 (6 bases). V was shortened by 3 bases and J by 5 bases, with 10 bases between the two germline ends. Germline CDR1 is DFQATT and CDR2 is SNEGSKA (reference sequence). CDR3 length: 12 amino acids. CDR3 loop: CSASAQGTEAFF. CDR3 nucleotides: TGCAGTGCTAGTGCACAGGGTACTGAAGCTTTCTTT.

This rearrangement joins TRBV20-1 to TRBJ2-5, with 7 bases aligning to TRBD2. The trim removed 6 bases at V and 2 bases at J, leaving 9 bases unmatched. The CDR3 has 14 residues. Looked up from germline, CDR1 is DFQATT and CDR2 is SNEGSKA (reference sequence). The CDR3 here is CSATREGHQETQYF. The CDR3 nucleotides read TGCAGTGCGACTAGGGAGGGGCATCAAGAGACCCAGTACTTC.

This clonotype occurred many times. The chain employs TRBV15 and TRBJ2-5; a weak D match, TRBD2 (5 bases). The CDR3 extends over 13 amino acids. The ends were cut back, 3 bases at V and 7 bases at J, with 12 bases in the middle. In germline, CDR1 is LNHNV, CDR2 YYDKDF (reference sequence). The CDR3 loop is CATSSSAGATQYF. The CDR3 DNA follows: TGTGCCACCAGCAGCTCGGCGGGTGCGACCCAGTACTTC.

As to this clonotype: At one end, the junction sequence differs from germline, possibly due to a read error. This chain links TRBV24-1 with TRBJ2-1; maybe TRBD1 (6 bases). CDR1 and CDR2 (germline): KGHDR, SFDVKD. This CDR3 comprises 16 residues. CDR3 sequence: CATSDIDRFGNNERFF. In nucleotides, the CDR3 is TGTGCCACCAGTGATATTGACAGGTTCGGAAACAACGAGCGGTTCTTC.

The chain combines TRBV5-1 with TRBJ1-4; D is ambiguous. The germline V and J ends were trimmed by 4 bases and 0 bases, with 10 bases remaining between them. CDR3 size: 15 residues. Germline loops: CDR1 SGHRS, CDR2 YFSETQ. CDR3 amino acids: CASSPEQPTNEKLFF. As DNA, the CDR3 is TGCGCCAGCAGCCCAGAACAGCCAACTAATGAAAAACTGTTTTTT.

The V gene is TRBV7-3, the J gene TRBJ2-1; D is ambiguous. The ends were cut back, 1 base at V and 6 bases at J, with 7 bases in the middle. CDR1 SGHTA and CDR2 FQGTGA come from the germline V gene. The CDR3 runs to 13 residues. CDR3 amino acids: CASSLIGRNEQFF. As DNA, the CDR3 is TGTGCCAGCAGCTTAATAGGCCGCAATGAGCAGTTCTTC. Full variable domain (outside the CDR3, taken from reference TRBV7-3 and TRBJ2-1): GAGVSQTPSNKVTEKGKYVELRCDPISGHTALYWYRQSLGQGPEFLIYFQGTGAADDSGLPNDRFFAVRPEGSVSTLKIQRTERGDSAVYLCASSLIGRNEQFFGPGTRLTVL.

In its sample, this clonotype was seen many times. This rearrangement joins TRBV6-1 to TRBJ2-3; 9 bases align to TRBD2. Germline V CDR1 and CDR2: MNHNS, SASEGT. This CDR3 is built from 13 residues. Trimming cost V 6 bases and J 5 bases; bases outside gene matches: 3. The CDR3 DNA is TGTGCCAGCAGGACTAGCGGAAGAGATACGCAGTATTTT. Translating it yields CASRTSGRDTQYF.

This clonotype was seen ten or more times. The J gene is TRBJ2-5, the V gene TRBV5-5; TRBD1 aligns across 8 bases. Per the germline V gene, CDR1 is SGHKS and CDR2 is YYEKEE (reference sequence). V lost 2 bases to trimming and J lost 5 bases; unmatched junction nucleotides: 14. The CDR3 totals 17 residues. The DNA of the CDR3 is TGTGCCAGCAGCTTCGTTCCGATCGGACAGGGATGGGAGACCCAGTACTTC. It is translated as CASSFVPIGQGWETQYF.

Remarks on this clonotype: It may be a read error: a sequence one base away is much more abundant. This chain links TRBV12-3 or TRBV12-4 with TRBJ2-4; possible D gene TRBD1, 5 bases. Near its end, the DNA agrees better with TRBJ2-7, so the J call may be wrong. This CDR3 has 12 amino acids. The CDR3 is CANRLGAYEQYF. DNA of the CDR3: TGTGCCAACAGATTAGGGGCCTACGAGCAGTACTTC.

V is TRBV5-5 and J is TRBJ1-1, with unresolved D. Trimming left V 0 bases short and J 3 bases short, with 9 bases between. Germline CDR1 and CDR2: SGHKS and YYEKEE (reference sequence). CDR3 length: 14 amino acids. CDR3 protein: CASSLGGEDTEAFF. The CDR3 nucleotides read TGTGCCAGCAGCTTGGGGGGTGAGGACACTGAAGCTTTCTTT.

The table lists this clonotype with a few counts. In DNA, the CDR3 is TGTGCCAGCAGGACTTGGTCGGACCCCTACAATGAGCAGTTCTTC. It encodes CASRTWSDPYNEQFF. The gene calls are TRBV7-9 and TRBJ2-1, with no clear D. The ends were cut back, 6 bases at V and 2 bases at J, with 14 bases in the middle. Germline-derived CDR1 and CDR2 are SEHNR and FQNEAQ (reference sequence). CDR3 size: 15 residues.

This clonotype was seen ten or more times. This chain uses TRBV24-1 with TRBJ1-2; the D is unclear. The V gene lost 1 base and the J gene lost 8 bases, with 4 bases spanning the gap. CDR1 and CDR2 (germline): KGHDR, SFDVKD. This CDR3 region has 11 residues. The CDR3 reads CATSDFAGYTF. In nucleotides, the CDR3 is TGTGCCACCAGTGATTTCGCAGGCTACACCTTC.

This clonotype was counted between two and nine times. The rearrangement joins TRBV7-2 to TRBJ2-5; D unresolved. V was clipped by 3 bases and J by 5 bases, with 10 bases between them. Looked up from germline, CDR1 is SGHTA and CDR2 is FQGNSA. The CDR3 is 13 residues long. CDR3 sequence: CASSFTEGETQYF. DNA for the CDR3: TGTGCCAGCAGCTTTACGGAAGGGGAGACCCAGTACTTC.

The chain links TRBV12-3 or TRBV12-4 to TRBJ2-1; a weak D match, TRBD1 (6 bases). This CDR3 comprises 15 residues. V lost 4 bases and J lost 7, with 17 bases in between. In DNA form, the CDR3 reads TGTGCCAGCAGTTCCAATGTGGGGGCCGTGAATGAGCAGTTCTTC. Translation: CASSSNVGAVNEQFF.

This clonotype showed up many times. This chain connects TRBV20-1 to TRBJ2-7; no clear D gene. Germline loops: CDR1 DFQATT, CDR2 SNEGSKA (reference sequence). This CDR3 is 13 amino acids long. The V end lost 2 bases, the J end lost 0 bases, and 8 bases lay between the germline ends. The CDR3 region is CSARYWISYEQYF. CDR3 sequence (DNA): TGCAGTGCTAGATACTGGATCTCCTACGAGCAGTACTTC.

This clonotype has only a few counts. Here the CDR3 reads CASSDRGYYNEQFF. In DNA, the CDR3 is TGTGCCAGCAGCGACAGGGGTTATTACAATGAGCAGTTCTTC. The genes are TRBV7-3 and TRBJ2-1; 8 bases align to TRBD1. Germline CDR1 is SGHTA and CDR2 is FQGTGA. The CDR3 is made up of 14 amino acids. Losses at the gene ends were 5 bases for V and 4 bases for J; bases not matched to a gene: 4.

This clonotype was seen repeatedly, ten times or more. V usage is TRBV12-3 or TRBV12-4 and J usage is TRBJ2-7; 7 bases align to TRBD1. The trim removed 4 bases at V and 2 bases at J, leaving 5 bases unmatched. CDR3 length equals 14 residues. CDR3: CASSSGTEAYEQYF. In DNA form, the CDR3 reads TGTGCCAGCAGTTCGGGGACAGAAGCCTACGAGCAGTACTTC.

This clonotype was seen ten or more times. J is TRBJ2-7 and V is TRBV20-1; 7 bases agree with TRBD1. J was trimmed by 6 bases and V by 4 bases; bases with no gene match: 9. Germline-derived CDR1 and CDR2 are DFQATT and SNEGSKA (reference sequence). There are 13 residues in the CDR3. CDR3: CSAIRQGVAEQYF. In DNA, the CDR3 is TGCAGTGCTATAAGACAGGGTGTTGCCGAGCAGTACTTC.

The V gene is TRBV29-1, the J gene TRBJ2-1; possibly TRBD2 for D (7 bases). The germline V and J ends were trimmed by 5 bases and 3 bases, with 14 bases remaining between them. Germline V gene lookup returns CDR1 SQVTM and CDR2 ANQGSEA. The CDR3 spans 14 residues. For the CDR3, the DNA is TGCAGCGTTAATCGGGGGGCGGGCTACAATGAGCAGTTCTTC. It encodes CSVNRGAGYNEQFF.

V and J are TRBV30 and TRBJ1-1; no definite D call. V gave up 4 bases and J gave up 2 bases, with 5 bases separating them. CDR1 GTSNPN and CDR2 SVGIG come from the germline V gene (reference sequence). The CDR3 runs to 11 residues. The CDR3 reads CAWKTNTEAFF. As DNA, the CDR3 is TGTGCCTGGAAAACTAACACTGAAGCTTTCTTT.

Details on this clonotype: It may be a read error: a sequence one base away is much more abundant. This chain links TRBV9 with TRBJ2-7; 8 bases are a match to TRBD2. Germline-derived CDR1 and CDR2 are SGDLS and YYNGEE. This CDR3 comprises 16 residues. With V trimmed by 0 bases and J by 7 bases, 12 bases remained unmatched. CDR3 region: CASSVEGLVGWAEQYF. CDR3 bases: TGTGCCAGCAGCGTAGAGGGACTAGTCGGTTGGGCTGAGCAGTACTTC.

This chain links TRBV20-1 with TRBJ1-5; D is possibly TRBD1 (5 bases). V was shortened by 0 bases and J by 2 bases, with 14 bases between the two germline ends. From germline, CDR1 is DFQATT and CDR2 SNEGSKA (reference sequence). This CDR3 has 16 amino acids. CDR3 sequence reads: CSARDIQGKGNQPQHF. DNA for the CDR3: TGCAGTGCTAGAGATATTCAGGGAAAGGGCAATCAGCCCCAGCATTTT.

This clonotype was counted ten times or more. This chain links TRBV6-6 with TRBJ2-1; D call uncertain. CDR1 MNHNY and CDR2 SVGAGI come from the germline V gene (reference sequence). This CDR3 is built from 15 residues. Trimming pared 0 bases from V and 12 bases from J, leaving 18 bases between. The CDR3 DNA reads as TGTGCCAGCAGTTACTCGACAAACGTCCAAGCGCCGCAGTTCTTC. This sequence encodes CASSYSTNVQAPQFF.

The chain couples TRBV7-2 to TRBJ1-1; possibly TRBD1 for D (5 bases). Germline V gene data show CDR1 as SGHTA and CDR2 as FQGNSA. Between the trimmed V and J ends, which lost 0 bases and 0 bases, there was a span of 14 bases. This CDR3 is 17 amino acids long. CDR3: CASSLARFGHMNTEAFF. Written as DNA, the CDR3 is TGTGCCAGCAGCTTAGCGCGTTTCGGACACATGAACACTGAAGCTTTCTTT.

This clonotype was seen repeatedly, ten times or more. The rearrangement links TRBV5-1 to TRBJ2-3, with 8 bases that match TRBD1. Looked up from germline, CDR1 is SGHRS and CDR2 is YFSETQ. Unmatched junction bases numbered 5, after V lost 3 bases and J lost 5 bases. The CDR3 covers 14 residues. CDR3 sequence: CASSSKTGGDTQYF. The CDR3 DNA reads as TGCGCCAGCAGCTCCAAAACAGGGGGAGATACGCAGTATTTT.

This clonotype was counted ten times or more. The gene calls are TRBV29-1 and TRBJ2-3; maybe TRBD2 (6 bases). Germline-derived CDR1 and CDR2 are SQVTM and ANQGSEA. The V gene lost 3 bases and the J gene lost 2 bases, with 12 bases spanning the gap. This CDR3 has 14 residues. The CDR3 loop reads CSVEAGSDTDTQYF. As DNA, the CDR3 is TGCAGCGTTGAGGCGGGGTCTGACACAGATACGCAGTATTTT.

This clonotype was detected a few times. This chain connects TRBV6-6 to TRBJ1-5, with D hard to call. CDR3 length: 15 residues. Germline V CDR1 and CDR2: MNHNY, SVGAGI (reference sequence). Trimming took off 2 bases at V and 4 bases at J, with 12 bases between the two ends. The chain's CDR3 is CASSYIGDRNQPQHF. The DNA for the CDR3 is TGTGCCAGCAGTTACATCGGTGATCGGAATCAGCCCCAGCATTTT.

The rearrangement joins TRBV2 to TRBJ2-3; TRBD1 matches 7 bases. In germline, CDR1 is SNHLY, CDR2 FYNNEI. J gave up 2 bases and V 7 bases, and 3 bases lay outside the gene matches. The CDR3 runs 13 residues. CDR3 loop: CASKGQLTDTQYF. CDR3 in DNA: TGTGCCAGCAAGGGACAGCTCACAGATACGCAGTATTTT.

This clonotype showed up many times. The chain recombines TRBV18 with TRBJ2-5, with TRBD1 identical over 7 bases. The CDR3 totals 13 residues. Germline-derived CDR1 and CDR2 are KGHSH and LQKENI. V shed 8 bases and J 2 bases; nucleotides not matched to a gene: 5. The chain's CDR3 is CASSRDRQETQYF. The CDR3, as DNA: TGTGCCAGCAGCCGGGACAGACAAGAGACCCAGTACTTC.

The chain uses TRBV20-1 and TRBJ1-1; D possibly corresponds to TRBD1 (6 bases). Trimming shortened V by 0 bases and J by 6 bases, and 23 bases separated the two germline ends. The CDR3 has 17 amino acids. Germline V lookup: CDR1 DFQATT, CDR2 SNEGSKA (reference sequence). The CDR3: CSARDRLSPQGRAEAFF. The CDR3 nucleotides read TGCAGTGCTAGAGATCGACTCTCGCCACAGGGAAGGGCTGAAGCTTTCTTT.

This clonotype was seen a few times. One junction end disagrees with the germline gene, perhaps due to a read error. CDR3 DNA: TGCGCCAACAGTGAAGGGGACAGCCAGTATTTT. Its translation: CANSEGDSQYF. V and J are TRBV10-2 and TRBJ2-3; 7 positions agree with TRBD1. Germline loops: CDR1 WSHSY, CDR2 SAAADI. The CDR3 covers 11 residues.

At least ten counts were recorded for this clonotype. The V and J genes are TRBV27 and TRBJ2-7; 9 bases are a match to TRBD1. This CDR3 has 15 amino acids. Germline CDR1 is MNHEY and CDR2 is SMNVEV (reference sequence). J gave up 4 bases and V 1 base, and 5 bases lay outside the gene matches. The chain's CDR3 is CASSLLGTGNYEQYF. CDR3 bases: TGTGCCAGCAGTTTATTAGGGACAGGGAATTACGAGCAGTACTTC.